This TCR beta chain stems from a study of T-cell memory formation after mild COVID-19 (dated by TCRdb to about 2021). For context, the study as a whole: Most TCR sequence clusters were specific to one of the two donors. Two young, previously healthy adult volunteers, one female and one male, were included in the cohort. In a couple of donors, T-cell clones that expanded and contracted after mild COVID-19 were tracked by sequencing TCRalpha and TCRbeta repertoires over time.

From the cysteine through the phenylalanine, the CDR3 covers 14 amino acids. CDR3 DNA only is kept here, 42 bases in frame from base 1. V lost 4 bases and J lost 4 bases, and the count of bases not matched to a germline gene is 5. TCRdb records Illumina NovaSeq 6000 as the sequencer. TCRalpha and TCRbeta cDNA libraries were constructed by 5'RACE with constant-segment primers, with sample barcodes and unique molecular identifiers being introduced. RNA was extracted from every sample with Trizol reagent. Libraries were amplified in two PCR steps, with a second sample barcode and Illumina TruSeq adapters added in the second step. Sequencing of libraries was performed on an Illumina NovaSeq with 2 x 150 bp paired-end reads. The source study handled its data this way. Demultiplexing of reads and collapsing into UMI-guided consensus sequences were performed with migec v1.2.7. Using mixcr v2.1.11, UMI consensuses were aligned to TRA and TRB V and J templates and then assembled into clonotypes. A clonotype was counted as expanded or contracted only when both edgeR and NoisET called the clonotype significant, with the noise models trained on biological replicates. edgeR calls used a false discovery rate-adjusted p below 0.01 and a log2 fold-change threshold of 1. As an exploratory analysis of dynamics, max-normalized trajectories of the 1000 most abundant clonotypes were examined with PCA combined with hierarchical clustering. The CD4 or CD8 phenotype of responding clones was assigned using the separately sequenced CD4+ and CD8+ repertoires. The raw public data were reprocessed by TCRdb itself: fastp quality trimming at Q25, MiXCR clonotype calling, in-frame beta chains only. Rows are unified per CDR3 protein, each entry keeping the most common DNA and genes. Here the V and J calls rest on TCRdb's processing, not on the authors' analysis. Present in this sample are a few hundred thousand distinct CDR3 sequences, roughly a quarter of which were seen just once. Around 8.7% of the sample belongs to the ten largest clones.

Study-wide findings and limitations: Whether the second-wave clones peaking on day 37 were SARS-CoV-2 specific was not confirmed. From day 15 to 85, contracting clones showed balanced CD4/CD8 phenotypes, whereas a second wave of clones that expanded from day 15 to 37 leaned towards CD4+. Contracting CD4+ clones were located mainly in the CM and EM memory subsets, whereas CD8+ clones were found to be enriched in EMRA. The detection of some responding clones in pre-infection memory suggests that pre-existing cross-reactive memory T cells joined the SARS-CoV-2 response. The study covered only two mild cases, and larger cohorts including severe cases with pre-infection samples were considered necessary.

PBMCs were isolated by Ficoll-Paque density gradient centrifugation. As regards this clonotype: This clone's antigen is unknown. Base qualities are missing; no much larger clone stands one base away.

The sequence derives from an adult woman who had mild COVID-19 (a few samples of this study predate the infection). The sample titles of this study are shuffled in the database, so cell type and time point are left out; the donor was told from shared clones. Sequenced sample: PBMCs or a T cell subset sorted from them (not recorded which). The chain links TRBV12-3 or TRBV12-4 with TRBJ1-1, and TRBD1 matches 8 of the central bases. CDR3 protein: CASSSGGMGTEAFF. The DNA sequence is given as TGTGCCAGCAGTTCAGGGGGCATGGGCACTGAAGCTTTCTTT.